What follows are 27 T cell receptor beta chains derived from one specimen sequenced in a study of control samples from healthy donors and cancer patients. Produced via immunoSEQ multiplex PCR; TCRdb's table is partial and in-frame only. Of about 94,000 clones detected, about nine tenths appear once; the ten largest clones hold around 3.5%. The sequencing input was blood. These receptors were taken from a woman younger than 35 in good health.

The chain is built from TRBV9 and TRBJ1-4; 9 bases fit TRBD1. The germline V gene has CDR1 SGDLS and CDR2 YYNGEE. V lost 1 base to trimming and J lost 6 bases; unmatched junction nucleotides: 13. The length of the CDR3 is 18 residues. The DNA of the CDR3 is TGTGCCAGCAGCGTATGGGACAGGGTACCGGTCGGAGATGAAAAACTGTTTTTT. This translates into CASSVWDRVPVGDEKLFF.

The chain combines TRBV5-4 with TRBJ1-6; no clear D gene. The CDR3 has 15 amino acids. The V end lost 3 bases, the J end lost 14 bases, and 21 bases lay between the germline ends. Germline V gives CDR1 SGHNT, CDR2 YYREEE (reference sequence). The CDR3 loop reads CASSSEKVSLGALHF. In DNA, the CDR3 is TGTGCCAGCAGCTCCGAAAAGGTGTCCCTGGGAGCCCTCCACTTT.

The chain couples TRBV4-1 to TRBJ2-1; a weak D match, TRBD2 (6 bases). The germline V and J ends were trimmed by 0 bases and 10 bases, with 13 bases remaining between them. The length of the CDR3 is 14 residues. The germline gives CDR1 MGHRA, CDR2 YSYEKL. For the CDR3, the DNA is TGCGCCAGCAGCCAAGATCATCCTCTAGCGGAGCAGTTCTTC. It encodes CASSQDHPLAEQFF.

CDR3 DNA: TGTGCCAGCTCCCTCCGGGCGGTCTACACAGATACGCAGTATTTT. Translated: CASSLRAVYTDTQYF. V is TRBV6-5 and J is TRBJ2-3, with D hard to call. V lost 8 bases and J lost 2, with 17 bases in between. The CDR3 sequence is 15 residues long. Germline CDR1 MNHEY, CDR2 SVGAGI.

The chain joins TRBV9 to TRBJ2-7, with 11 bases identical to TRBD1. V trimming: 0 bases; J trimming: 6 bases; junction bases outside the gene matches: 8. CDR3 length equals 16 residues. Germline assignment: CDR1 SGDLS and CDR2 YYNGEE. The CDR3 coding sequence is TGTGCCAGCAGCGTAGCGATAGGACAGGGGGCCGGCGAGCAGTACTTC. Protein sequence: CASSVAIGQGAGEQYF.

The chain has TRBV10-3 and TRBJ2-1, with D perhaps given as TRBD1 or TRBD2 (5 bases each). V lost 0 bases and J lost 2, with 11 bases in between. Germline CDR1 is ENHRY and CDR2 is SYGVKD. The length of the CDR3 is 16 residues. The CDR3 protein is CAISESSGSAYNEQFF. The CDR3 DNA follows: TGTGCCATCAGTGAGTCGTCAGGGAGCGCCTACAATGAGCAGTTCTTC.

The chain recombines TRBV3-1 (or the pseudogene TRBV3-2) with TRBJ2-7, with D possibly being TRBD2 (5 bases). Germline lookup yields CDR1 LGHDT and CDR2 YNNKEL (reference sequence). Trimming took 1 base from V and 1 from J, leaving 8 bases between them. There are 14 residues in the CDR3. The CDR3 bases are TGTGCCAGCAGCCAAGGCCTAGCATCCTACGAGCAGTACTTC. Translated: CASSQGLASYEQYF.

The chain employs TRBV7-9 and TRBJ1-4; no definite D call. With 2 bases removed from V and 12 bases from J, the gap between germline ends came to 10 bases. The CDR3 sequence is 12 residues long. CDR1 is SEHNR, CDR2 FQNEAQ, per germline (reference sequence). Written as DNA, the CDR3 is TGTGCCAGCAGCTTAAGTGGGGTGGAACTGTTTTTT. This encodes CASSLSGVELFF.

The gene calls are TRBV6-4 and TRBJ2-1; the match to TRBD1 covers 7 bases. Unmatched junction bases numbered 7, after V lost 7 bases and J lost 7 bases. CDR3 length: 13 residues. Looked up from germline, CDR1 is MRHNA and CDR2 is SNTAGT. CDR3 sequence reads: CASMMTGQNEQFF. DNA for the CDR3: TGTGCCAGCATGATGACAGGGCAAAATGAGCAGTTCTTC.

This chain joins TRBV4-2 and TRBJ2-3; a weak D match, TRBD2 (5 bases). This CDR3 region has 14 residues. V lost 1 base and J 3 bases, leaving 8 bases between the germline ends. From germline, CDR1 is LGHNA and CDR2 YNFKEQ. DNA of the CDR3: TGTGCCAGCAGCCAAGCGATAGCGACAGATACGCAGTATTTT. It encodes CASSQAIATDTQYF.

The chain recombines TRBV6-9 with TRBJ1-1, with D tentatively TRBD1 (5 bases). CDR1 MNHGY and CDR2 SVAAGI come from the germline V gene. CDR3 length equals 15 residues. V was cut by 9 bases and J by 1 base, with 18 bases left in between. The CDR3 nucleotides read TGTGCCAGAATGGGACGGACGAGGGAGAACACTGAAGCTTTCTTT. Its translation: CARMGRTRENTEAFF.

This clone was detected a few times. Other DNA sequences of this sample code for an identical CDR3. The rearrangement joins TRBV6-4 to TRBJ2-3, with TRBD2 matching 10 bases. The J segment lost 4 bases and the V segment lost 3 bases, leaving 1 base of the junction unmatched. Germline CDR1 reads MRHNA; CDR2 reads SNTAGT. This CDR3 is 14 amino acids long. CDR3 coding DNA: TGTGCCAGCAGTGAAAGCGGGGGGGCAGATACGCAGTATTTT. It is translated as CASSESGGADTQYF.

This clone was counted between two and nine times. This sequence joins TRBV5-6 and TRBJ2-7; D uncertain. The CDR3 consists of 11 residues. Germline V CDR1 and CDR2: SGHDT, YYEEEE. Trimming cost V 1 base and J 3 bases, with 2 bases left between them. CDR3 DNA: TGTGCCAGCAGCTTGTACTACGAGCAGTACTTC. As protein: CASSLYYEQYF.

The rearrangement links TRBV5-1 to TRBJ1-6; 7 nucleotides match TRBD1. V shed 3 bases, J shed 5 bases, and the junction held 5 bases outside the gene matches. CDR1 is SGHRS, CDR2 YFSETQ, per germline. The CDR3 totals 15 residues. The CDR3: CASSSYRGNNSPLHF. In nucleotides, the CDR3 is TGCGCCAGCAGCTCGTACAGGGGAAATAATTCACCCCTCCACTTT.

The CDR3 DNA is TGTGCCATCAGTGATGCCACTCAGAAGGACTCCTACGAGCAGTACTTC. It translates to CAISDATQKDSYEQYF. V gene TRBV10-3 combines with J gene TRBJ2-7; D unresolved. The CDR3 is made up of 16 amino acids. The V and J ends lost 3 bases and 0 bases respectively, with 15 bases between them. Germline V gene sequence: CDR1 ENHRY, CDR2 SYGVKD.

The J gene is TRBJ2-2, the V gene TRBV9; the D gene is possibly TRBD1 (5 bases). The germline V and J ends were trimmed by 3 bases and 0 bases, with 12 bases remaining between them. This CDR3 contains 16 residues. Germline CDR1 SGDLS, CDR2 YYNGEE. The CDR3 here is CASSAAWGPNTGELFF. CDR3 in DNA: TGTGCCAGCAGCGCTGCATGGGGCCCGAACACCGGGGAGCTGTTTTTT. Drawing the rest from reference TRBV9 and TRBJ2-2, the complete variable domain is DSGVTQTPKHLITATGQRVTLRCSPRSGDLSVYWYQQSLDQGLQFLIQYYNGEERAKGNILERFSAQQFPDLHSELNLSSLELGDSALYFCASSAAWGPNTGELFFGEGSRLTVL.

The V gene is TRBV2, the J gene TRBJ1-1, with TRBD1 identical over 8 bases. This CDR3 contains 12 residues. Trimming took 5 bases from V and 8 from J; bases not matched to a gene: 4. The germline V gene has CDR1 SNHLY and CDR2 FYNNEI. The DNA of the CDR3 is TGTGCCAGCAGTAGGACAGGGTTAGAAGCTTTCTTT. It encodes CASSRTGLEAFF.

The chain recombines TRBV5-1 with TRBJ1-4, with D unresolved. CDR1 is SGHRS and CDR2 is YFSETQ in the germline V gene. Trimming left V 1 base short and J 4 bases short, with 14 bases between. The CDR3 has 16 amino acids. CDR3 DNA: TGCGCCAGCAGCTTGAACCGACCCGCGGGTAATGAAAAACTGTTTTTT. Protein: CASSLNRPAGNEKLFF.

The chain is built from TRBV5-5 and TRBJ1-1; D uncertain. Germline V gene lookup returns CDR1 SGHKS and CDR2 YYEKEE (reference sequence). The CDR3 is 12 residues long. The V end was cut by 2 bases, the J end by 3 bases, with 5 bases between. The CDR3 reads CASSFMDTEAFF. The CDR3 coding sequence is TGTGCCAGCAGCTTCATGGACACTGAAGCTTTCTTT.

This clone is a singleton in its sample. The CDR3 here is CASSLRGVGYTEAFF. In DNA, the CDR3 is TGTGCCAGCAGTCTCAGGGGGGTGGGGTACACTGAAGCTTTCTTT. The gene calls are TRBV6-5 and TRBJ1-1; TRBD1 matches 7 bases. The CDR3 spans 15 residues. The germline gives CDR1 MNHEY, CDR2 SVGAGI. Unmatched junction bases numbered 9, after V lost 5 bases and J lost 3 bases.

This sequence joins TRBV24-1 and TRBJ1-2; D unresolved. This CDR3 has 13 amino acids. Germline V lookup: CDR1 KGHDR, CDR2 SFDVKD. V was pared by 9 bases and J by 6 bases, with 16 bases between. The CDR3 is CATGSLGVDGYTF. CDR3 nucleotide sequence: TGTGCCACCGGTAGCCTGGGTGTCGATGGCTACACCTTC.

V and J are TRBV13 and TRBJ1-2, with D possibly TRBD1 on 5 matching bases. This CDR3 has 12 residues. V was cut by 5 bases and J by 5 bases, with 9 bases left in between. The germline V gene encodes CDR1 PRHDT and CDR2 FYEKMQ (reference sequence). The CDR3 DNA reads TGTGCCAGCAGCGGCGGGGGGTATGGCTACACCTTC. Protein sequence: CASSGGGYGYTF.

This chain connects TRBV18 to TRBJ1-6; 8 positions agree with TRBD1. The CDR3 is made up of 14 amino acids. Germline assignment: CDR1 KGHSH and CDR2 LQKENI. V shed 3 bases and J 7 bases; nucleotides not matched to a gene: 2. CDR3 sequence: CASSPDRGNSPLHF. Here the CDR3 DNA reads TGTGCCAGCTCACCTGACAGGGGCAATTCACCCCTCCACTTT. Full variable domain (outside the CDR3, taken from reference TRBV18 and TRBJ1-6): NAGVMQNPRHLVRRRGQEARLRCSPMKGHSHVYWYRQLPEEGLKFMVYLQKENIIDESGMPKERFSAEFPKEGPSILRIQQVVRGDSAAYFCASSPDRGNSPLHFGNGTRLTVT.

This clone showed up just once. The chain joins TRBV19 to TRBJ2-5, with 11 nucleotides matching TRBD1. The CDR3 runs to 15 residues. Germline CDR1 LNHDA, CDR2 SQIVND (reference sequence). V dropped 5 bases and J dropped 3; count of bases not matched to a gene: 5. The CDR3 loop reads CASSPTGQGEETQYF. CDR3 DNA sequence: TGTGCCAGTAGTCCCACGGGACAGGGGGAAGAGACCCAGTACTTC.

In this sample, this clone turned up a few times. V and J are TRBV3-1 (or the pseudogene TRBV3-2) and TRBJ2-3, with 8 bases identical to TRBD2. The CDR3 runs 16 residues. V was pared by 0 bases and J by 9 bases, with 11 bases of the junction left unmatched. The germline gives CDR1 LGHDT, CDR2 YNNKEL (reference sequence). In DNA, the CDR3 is TGTGCCAGCAGCCAAGAAGCTGGACTAGCCACCAACACGCAGTATTTT. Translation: CASSQEAGLATNTQYF.

CDR3 protein: CASGVGVDTQYF. The CDR3 DNA sequence: TGTGCCAGCGGGGTAGGGGTAGATACGCAGTATTTT. V is TRBV9 and J is TRBJ2-3; TRBD1 is a possible D gene (5 bases). V gave up 7 bases and J gave up 5 bases, with 11 bases separating them. CDR1 and CDR2 from the germline V gene are SGDLS and YYNGEE. There are 12 residues in the CDR3.

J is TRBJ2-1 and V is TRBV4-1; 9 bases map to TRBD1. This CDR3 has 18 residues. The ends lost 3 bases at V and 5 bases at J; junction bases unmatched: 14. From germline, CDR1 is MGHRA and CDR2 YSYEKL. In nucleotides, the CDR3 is TGCGCCAGCAGCCAGACGGTCACTACAGGGGGCGTGAACAATGAGCAGTTCTTC. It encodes CASSQTVTTGGVNNEQFF.